One and the same sample provided the 14 T cell receptor beta chains below, sequenced in a study of a mutant IDH1 vaccine in newly diagnosed glioma. Antigens for these TCRs are unknown. Time point reported: week 11, during vaccination. The content of each vaccine dose was 300 ug of mutant IDH1 20-mer peptide, and topical imiquimod accompanied it. Assay used: immunoSEQ multiplex PCR; TCRdb lists only in-frame clones, some missing. The data show some 21,000 clones, with roughly 90% seen just once and around 5.7% held by the top ten. The sequenced sample was PBMCs, obtained from a glioma patient whose treatment included an IDH1 peptide vaccine. The receptor source for this set is a woman aged 40 to 55 with glioma.

The chain has TRBV30 and TRBJ2-5; the D gene is possibly TRBD1 (5 bases). This CDR3 has 13 amino acids. The V and J ends lost 3 bases and 0 bases respectively, with 8 bases between them. Germline values: CDR1 GTSNPN, CDR2 SVGIG (reference sequence). The CDR3 protein is CAWSMDNQETQYF. CDR3 bases: TGTGCCTGGAGCATGGACAACCAAGAGACCCAGTACTTC. Full variable domain (missing parts from reference TRBV30 and TRBJ2-5): SQTIHQWPATLVQPVGSPLSLECTVEGTSNPNLYWYRQAAGRGLQLLFYSVGIGQISSEVPQNLSASRPQDRQFILSSKKLLLSDSGFYLCAWSMDNQETQYFGPGTRLLVL.

The chain recombines TRBV5-4 with TRBJ2-6; D perhaps matches TRBD1 (6 bases). The CDR3 is 17 amino acids. Trimming stripped 3 bases from V and 6 bases from J, with 19 bases between. Germline V CDR1 and CDR2: SGHNT, YYREEE (reference sequence). CDR3 in amino acids: CASSSPPQGAMANVLTF. CDR3 nucleotides: TGTGCCAGCAGCTCCCCCCCACAGGGCGCCATGGCCAACGTCCTGACTTTC.

The rearrangement links TRBV10-1 to TRBJ2-3; 9 nucleotides align to TRBD2. CDR1 is WNHNN and CDR2 is SYGVQD in the germline V gene (reference sequence). Trimming at V came to 10 bases and at J to 6 bases, leaving 8 bases not matched to a gene. The CDR3 contains 13 residues. This CDR3 reads CATGTSKADTQYF. The CDR3 DNA follows: TGCGCCACGGGGACTAGCAAGGCGGATACGCAGTATTTT.

The CDR3 coding sequence is TGTGCCAGCAGCCCCCCACGCTCTGGGGCCAACGTCCTGACTTTC. This codes for CASSPPRSGANVLTF. This sequence joins TRBV7-8 and TRBJ2-6; D gene ambiguous. Germline-derived CDR1 and CDR2 are SGHVS and FQNEAQ. V was clipped by 5 bases and J by 0 bases, with 8 bases between them. The CDR3 consists of 15 residues.

This clone showed up just once. The gene calls are TRBV5-8 and TRBJ2-6; 9 nucleotides match TRBD1. The germline gives CDR1 SGHTS, CDR2 YDEGEE. V shed 0 bases, J shed 5 bases, and the junction held 9 bases outside the gene matches. The CDR3 runs 18 residues. The CDR3 protein is CASSLGRDREVRANVLTF. The CDR3, as DNA: TGTGCCAGCAGCTTGGGTCGGGACAGGGAGGTCCGGGCCAACGTCCTGACTTTC.

This clone was seen a few times. V and J are TRBV7-2 and TRBJ1-1, with TRBD1 as a possible D gene (5 bases). CDR3 length equals 14 residues. CDR1 and CDR2 from the germline V gene are SGHTA and FQGNSA. Trimming pared 1 base from V and 1 base from J, leaving 7 bases between. Written as DNA, the CDR3 is TGTGCCAGCAGCTTAGTTACAGGGAACACTGAAGCTTTCTTT. Translated: CASSLVTGNTEAFF.

This chain connects TRBV20-1 to TRBJ2-5, with D perhaps matching TRBD2 (6 bases). The V gene lost 8 bases and the J gene lost 2 bases, with 9 bases spanning the gap. Per germline, CDR1 DFQATT and CDR2 SNEGSKA (reference sequence). CDR3 length: 11 residues. Written as DNA, the CDR3 is TGCAGTTCGGGAGTTCAAGAGACCCAGTACTTC. Residues: CSSGVQETQYF.

The CDR3 spells CASSWGVDSSQFF. The CDR3 region has the DNA TGTGCCAGCAGCTGGGGGGTGGACTCATCTCAGTTCTTC. This rearrangement joins TRBV2 to TRBJ2-1, with D possibly TRBD2 on 6 matching bases. With 6 bases removed from V and 13 bases from J, the gap between germline ends came to 19 bases. This CDR3 is 13 amino acids long. Per the germline V gene, CDR1 is SNHLY and CDR2 is FYNNEI. Using reference TRBV2 and TRBJ2-1 for the parts outside the CDR3, the full variable domain is EPEVTQTPSHQVTQMGQEVILRCVPISNHLYFYWYRQILGQKVEFLVSFYNNEISEKSEIFDDQFSVERPDGSNFTLKIRSTKLEDSAMYFCASSWGVDSSQFFGPGTRLTVL.

A single count supports this clone. This chain uses TRBV19 with TRBJ2-2; 11 nucleotides agree with TRBD1. CDR1 is LNHDA and CDR2 is SQIVND in the germline V gene (reference sequence). V trimming: 4 bases; J trimming: 4 bases; junction bases outside the gene matches: 11. CDR3 length: 18 amino acids. The CDR3 coding sequence is TGTGCCAGTAGTAGACAAGGGACAGGGGGGGGAAGCACCGGGGAGCTGTTTTTT. Translation gives CASSRQGTGGGSTGELFF.

J is TRBJ1-5 and V is TRBV19; 8 nucleotides match TRBD1. Germline values: CDR1 LNHDA, CDR2 SQIVND (reference sequence). Losses at the gene ends were 7 bases for V and 4 bases for J; bases not matched to a gene: 9. CDR3 length: 15 residues. The CDR3: CASNEGQGPNQPQHF. Written as DNA, the CDR3 is TGTGCCAGTAACGAAGGACAGGGCCCAAATCAGCCCCAGCATTTT.

The chain combines TRBV12-5 with TRBJ1-6, with TRBD1 matching over 7 bases. V was clipped by 0 bases and J by 1 base; unmatched bases: 9. Germline V gives CDR1 LGHNT, CDR2 FRNRAP. CDR3 length: 19 amino acids. In DNA, the CDR3 is TGTGCTAGTGGTTTGGTACTCACAGGGGAGGCGTCCTATAATTCACCCCTCCACTTT. Protein: CASGLVLTGEASYNSPLHF. Complete variable domain (other parts from reference TRBV12-5 and TRBJ1-6): DARVTQTPRHKVTEMGQEVTMRCQPILGHNTVFWYRQTMMQGLELLAYFRNRAPLDDSGMPKDRFSAEMPDATLATLKIQPSEPRDSAVYFCASGLVLTGEASYNSPLHFGNGTRLTVT.

The CDR3 coding sequence is TGTGCCAGCAGTCCCGGGACAGGGGGCCATGAGCAGTTCTTC. It codes for CASSPGTGGHEQFF. The chain employs TRBV6-4 and TRBJ2-1; TRBD1 matches at 12 bases. Germline CDR1 reads MRHNA; CDR2 reads SNTAGT. The CDR3 contains 14 residues. The J segment lost 8 bases and the V segment lost 5 bases, leaving 4 bases of the junction unmatched.

The chain couples TRBV30 to TRBJ2-7, with 10 bases aligning to TRBD2. The J segment lost 3 bases and the V segment lost 3 bases, leaving 14 bases of the junction unmatched. CDR3 length: 17 residues. CDR1 is GTSNPN, CDR2 SVGIG, per germline (reference sequence). CDR3 sequence reads: CAWRFYPSGSSFYEQYF. CDR3 DNA: TGTGCCTGGAGATTTTATCCTAGCGGGAGTTCATTCTACGAGCAGTACTTC.

J is TRBJ1-1 and V is TRBV18; 8 bases line up with TRBD1. With 5 bases clipped from V and 5 bases from J, the junction kept 7 bases outside the gene matches. Germline loops: CDR1 KGHSH, CDR2 LQKENI. The CDR3 loop spans 14 amino acids. CDR3 bases: TGTGCCAGCTCAGCGGACAGGGAGAGAACTGAAGCTTTCTTT. This encodes CASSADRERTEAFF. Using reference TRBV18 and TRBJ1-1 for the parts outside the CDR3, the full variable domain is NAGVMQNPRHLVRRRGQEARLRCSPMKGHSHVYWYRQLPEEGLKFMVYLQKENIIDESGMPKERFSAEFPKEGPSILRIQQVVRGDSAAYFCASSADRERTEAFFGQGTRLTVV.